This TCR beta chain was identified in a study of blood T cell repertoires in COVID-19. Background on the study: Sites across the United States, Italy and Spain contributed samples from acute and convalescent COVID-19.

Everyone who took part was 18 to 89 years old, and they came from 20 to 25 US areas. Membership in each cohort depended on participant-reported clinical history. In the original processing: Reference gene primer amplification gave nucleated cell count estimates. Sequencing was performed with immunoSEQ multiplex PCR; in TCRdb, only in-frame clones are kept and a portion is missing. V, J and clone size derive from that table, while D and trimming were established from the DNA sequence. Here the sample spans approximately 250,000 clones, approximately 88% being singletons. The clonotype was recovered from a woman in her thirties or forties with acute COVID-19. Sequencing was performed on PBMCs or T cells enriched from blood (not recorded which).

CDR3 nucleotides: TGCGCCAGCAGCCAAGTGGGGCAGTTCGGCACTGAAGCTTTCTTT. This encodes CASSQVGQFGTEAFF. This sequence joins TRBV4-1 and TRBJ1-1; D might be TRBD1 (5 bases). V dropped 1 base and J dropped 4 bases, with 13 bases sitting between them. In germline, CDR1 is MGHRA, CDR2 YSYEKL. There are 15 residues in the CDR3.